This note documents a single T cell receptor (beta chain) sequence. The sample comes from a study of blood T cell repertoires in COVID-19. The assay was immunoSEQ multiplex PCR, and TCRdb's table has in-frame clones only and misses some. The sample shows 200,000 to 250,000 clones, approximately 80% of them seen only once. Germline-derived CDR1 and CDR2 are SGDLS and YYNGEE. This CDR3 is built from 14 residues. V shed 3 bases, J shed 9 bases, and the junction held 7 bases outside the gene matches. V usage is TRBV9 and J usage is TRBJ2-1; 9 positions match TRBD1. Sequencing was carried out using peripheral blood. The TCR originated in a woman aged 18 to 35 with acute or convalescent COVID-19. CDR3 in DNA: TGTGCCAGCAGCGCCGGGACAGGGTTCGCTGAGCAGTTCTTC. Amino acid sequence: CASSAGTGFAEQFF.